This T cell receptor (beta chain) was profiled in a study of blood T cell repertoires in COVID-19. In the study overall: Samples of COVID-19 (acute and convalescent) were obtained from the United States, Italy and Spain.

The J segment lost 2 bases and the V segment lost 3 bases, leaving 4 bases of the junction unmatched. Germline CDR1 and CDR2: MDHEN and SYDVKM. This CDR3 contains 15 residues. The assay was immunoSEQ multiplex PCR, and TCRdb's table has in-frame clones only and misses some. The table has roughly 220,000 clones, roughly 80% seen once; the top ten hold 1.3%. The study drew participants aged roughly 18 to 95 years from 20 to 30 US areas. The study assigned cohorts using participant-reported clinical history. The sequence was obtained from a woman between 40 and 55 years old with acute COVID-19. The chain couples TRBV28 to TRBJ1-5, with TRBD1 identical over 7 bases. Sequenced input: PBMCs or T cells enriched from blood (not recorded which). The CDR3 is CASSLQGEGNQPQHF. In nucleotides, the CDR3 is TGTGCCAGCAGTTTGCAGGGGGAAGGCAATCAGCCCCAGCATTTT. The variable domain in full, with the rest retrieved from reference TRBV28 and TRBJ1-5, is DVKVTQSSRYLVKRTGEKVFLECVQDMDHENMFWYRQDPGLGLRLIYFSYDVKMKEKGDIPEGYSVSREKKERFSLILESASTNQTSMYLCASSLQGEGNQPQHFGDGTRLSIL.